This entry is about one TCR beta chain. The antigen is undetermined. The CDR3 is made up of 14 amino acids. Germline CDR1 MNHNY, CDR2 SVGAGI (reference sequence). With V trimmed by 8 bases and J by 6 bases, 6 bases remained unmatched. The data are from a study of shared clonotypes between healthy human individuals. Points from the study as a whole: Exclusively blood specimens were collected; tissue repertoires likely differ.

The donor population consisted of healthy HIV-negative adults with no recent acute infections or vaccinations. Samples underwent the assay at deep level. Assay used: immunoSEQ multiplex PCR; TCRdb lists only in-frame clones, some missing. Counted here are fewer than 3 million clones, 80% to 95% occurring once; the ten biggest clones make up about 0.36%. Sequencing was performed on naive CD4+ T cells from PBMCs. Subset specified: CD45RA+ positively selected. This sequence joins TRBV6-6 and TRBJ1-6, with 8 bases aligning to TRBD1. The receptor was isolated from a man in his late teens or twenties in good health. Some clones in this sample may be carry-over from other donors' samples. Here the CDR3 DNA reads TGTGCCAGCGGACAGGGATTAAGTAATTCACCCCTCCACTTT. Its protein product is CASGQGLSNSPLHF.